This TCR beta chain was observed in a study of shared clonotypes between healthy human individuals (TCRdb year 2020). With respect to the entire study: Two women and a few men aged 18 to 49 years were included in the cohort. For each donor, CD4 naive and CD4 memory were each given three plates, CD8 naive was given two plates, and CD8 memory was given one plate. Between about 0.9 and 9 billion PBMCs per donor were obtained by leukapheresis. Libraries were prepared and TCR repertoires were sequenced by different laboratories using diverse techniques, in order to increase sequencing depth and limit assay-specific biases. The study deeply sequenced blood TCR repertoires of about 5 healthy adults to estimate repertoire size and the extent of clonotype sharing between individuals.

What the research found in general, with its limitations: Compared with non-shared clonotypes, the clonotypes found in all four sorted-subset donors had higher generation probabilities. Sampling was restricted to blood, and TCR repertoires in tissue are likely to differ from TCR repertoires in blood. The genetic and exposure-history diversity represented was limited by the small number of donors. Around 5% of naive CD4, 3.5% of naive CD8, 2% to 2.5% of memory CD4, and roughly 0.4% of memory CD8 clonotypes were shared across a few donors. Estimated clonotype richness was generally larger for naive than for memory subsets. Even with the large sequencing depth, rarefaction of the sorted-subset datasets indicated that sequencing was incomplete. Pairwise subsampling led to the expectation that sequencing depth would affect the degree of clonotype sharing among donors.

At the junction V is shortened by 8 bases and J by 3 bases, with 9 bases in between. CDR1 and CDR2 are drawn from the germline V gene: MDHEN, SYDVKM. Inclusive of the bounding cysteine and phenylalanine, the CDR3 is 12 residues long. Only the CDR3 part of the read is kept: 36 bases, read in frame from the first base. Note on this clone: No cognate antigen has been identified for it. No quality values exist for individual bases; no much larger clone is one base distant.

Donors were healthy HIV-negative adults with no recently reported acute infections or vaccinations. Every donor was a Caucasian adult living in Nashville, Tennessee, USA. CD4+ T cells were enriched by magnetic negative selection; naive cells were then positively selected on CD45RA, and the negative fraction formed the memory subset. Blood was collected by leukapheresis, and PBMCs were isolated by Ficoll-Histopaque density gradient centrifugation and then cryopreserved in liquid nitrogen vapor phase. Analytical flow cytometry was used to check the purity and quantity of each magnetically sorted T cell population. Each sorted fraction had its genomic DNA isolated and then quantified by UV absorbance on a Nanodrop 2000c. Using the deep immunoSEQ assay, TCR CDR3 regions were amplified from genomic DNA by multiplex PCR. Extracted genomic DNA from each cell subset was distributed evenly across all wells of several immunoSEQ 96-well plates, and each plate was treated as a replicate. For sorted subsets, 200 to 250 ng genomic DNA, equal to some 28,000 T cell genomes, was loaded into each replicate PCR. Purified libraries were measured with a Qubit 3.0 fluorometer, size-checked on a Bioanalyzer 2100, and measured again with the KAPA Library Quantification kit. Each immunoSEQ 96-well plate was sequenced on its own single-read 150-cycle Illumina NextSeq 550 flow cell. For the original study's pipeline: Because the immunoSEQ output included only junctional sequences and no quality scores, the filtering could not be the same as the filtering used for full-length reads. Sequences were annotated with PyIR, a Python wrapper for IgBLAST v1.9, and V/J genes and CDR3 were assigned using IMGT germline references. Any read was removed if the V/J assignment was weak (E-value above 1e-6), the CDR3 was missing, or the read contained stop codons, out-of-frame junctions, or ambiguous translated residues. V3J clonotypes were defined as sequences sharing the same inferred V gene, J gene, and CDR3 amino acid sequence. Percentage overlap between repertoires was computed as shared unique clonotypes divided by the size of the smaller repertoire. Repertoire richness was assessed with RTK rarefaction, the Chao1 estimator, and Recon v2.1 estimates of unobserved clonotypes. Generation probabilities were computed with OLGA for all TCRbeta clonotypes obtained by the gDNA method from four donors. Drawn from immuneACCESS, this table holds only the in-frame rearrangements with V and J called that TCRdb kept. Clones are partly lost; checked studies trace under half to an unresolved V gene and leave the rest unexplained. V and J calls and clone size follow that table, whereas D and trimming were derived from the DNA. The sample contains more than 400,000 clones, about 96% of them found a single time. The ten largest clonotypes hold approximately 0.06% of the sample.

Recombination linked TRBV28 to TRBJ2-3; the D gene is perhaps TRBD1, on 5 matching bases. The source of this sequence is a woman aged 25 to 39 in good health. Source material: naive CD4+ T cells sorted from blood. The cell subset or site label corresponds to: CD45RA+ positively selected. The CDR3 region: CASLGVTDTQYF. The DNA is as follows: TGTGCCAGCCTAGGGGTAACAGATACGCAGTATTTT.